This T cell receptor beta chain was sequenced in a study of neurological immune-mediated disorders. The cDNA was generated through 5'RACE incorporating 10-nucleotide random UMIs. TCRdb reanalysed the 5' RACE reads using MiXCR and keeps one entry per CDR3 protein. The sample contains roughly 31,000 distinct CDR3 sequences, 20% to 25% of which appear only once. The table lists this clonotype with many counts. The sample comprised CD4+ T cells from blood. The TCR was taken from a man between 45 and 60 years old with HTLV-1-associated myelopathy (HAM/TSP).

CDR3 sequence reads: CSVEAGGYVYGYTF. The DNA of the CDR3 is TGCAGCGTTGAAGCGGGGGGGTATGTCTATGGCTACACCTTC. This chain joins TRBV29-1 and TRBJ1-2; tentatively, D is TRBD1 (5 bases). There are 14 residues in the CDR3. V lost 1 base to trimming and J lost 4 bases, with 13 bases between them. The germline gives CDR1 SQVTM, CDR2 ANQGSEA. Full variable domain (missing parts from reference TRBV29-1 and TRBJ1-2): SAVISQKPSRDICQRGTSLTIQCQVDSQVTMMFWYRQQPGQSLTLIATANQGSEATYESGFVIDKFPISRPNLTFSTLTVSNMSPEDSSIYLCSVEAGGYVYGYTFGSGTRLTVV.